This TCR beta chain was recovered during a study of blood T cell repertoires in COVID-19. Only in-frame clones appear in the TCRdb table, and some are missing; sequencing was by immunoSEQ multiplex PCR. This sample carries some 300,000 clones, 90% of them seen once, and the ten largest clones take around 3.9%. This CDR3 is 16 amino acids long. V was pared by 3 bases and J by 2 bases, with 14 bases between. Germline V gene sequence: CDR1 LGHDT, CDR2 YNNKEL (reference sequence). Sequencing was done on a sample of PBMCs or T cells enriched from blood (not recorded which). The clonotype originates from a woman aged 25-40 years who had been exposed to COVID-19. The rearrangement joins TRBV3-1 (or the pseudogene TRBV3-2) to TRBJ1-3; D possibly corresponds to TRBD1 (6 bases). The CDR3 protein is CASSHTGKSAGNTIYF. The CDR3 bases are TGTGCCAGCAGCCATACAGGGAAAAGCGCTGGAAACACCATATATTTT.